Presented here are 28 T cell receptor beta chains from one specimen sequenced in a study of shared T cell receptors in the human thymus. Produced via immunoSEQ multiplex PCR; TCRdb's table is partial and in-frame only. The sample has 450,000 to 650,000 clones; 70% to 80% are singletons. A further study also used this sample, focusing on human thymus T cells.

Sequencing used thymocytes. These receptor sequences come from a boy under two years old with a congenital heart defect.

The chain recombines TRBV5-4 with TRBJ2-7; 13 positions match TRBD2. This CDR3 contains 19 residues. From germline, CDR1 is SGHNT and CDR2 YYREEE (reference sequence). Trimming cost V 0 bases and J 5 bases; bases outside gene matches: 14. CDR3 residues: CASSLGRHYGTSGMDEQYF. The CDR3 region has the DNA TGTGCCAGCAGCTTGGGGAGGCATTACGGGACTAGCGGGATGGACGAGCAGTACTTC.

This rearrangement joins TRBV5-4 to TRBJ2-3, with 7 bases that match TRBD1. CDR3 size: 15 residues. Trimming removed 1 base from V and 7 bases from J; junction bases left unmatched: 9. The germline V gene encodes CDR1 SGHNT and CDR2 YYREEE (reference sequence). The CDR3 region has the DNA TGTGCCAGCAGCTTGAGGGACAGCGAAAGCTATACGCAGTATTTT. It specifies CASSLRDSESYTQYF.

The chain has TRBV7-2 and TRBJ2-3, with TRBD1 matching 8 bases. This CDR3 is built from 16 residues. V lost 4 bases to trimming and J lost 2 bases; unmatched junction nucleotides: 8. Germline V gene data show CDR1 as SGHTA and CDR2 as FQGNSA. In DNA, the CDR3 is TGTGCCAGCAGCTCACGGGACAGGTCTGCCACAGATACGCAGTATTTT. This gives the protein CASSSRDRSATDTQYF.

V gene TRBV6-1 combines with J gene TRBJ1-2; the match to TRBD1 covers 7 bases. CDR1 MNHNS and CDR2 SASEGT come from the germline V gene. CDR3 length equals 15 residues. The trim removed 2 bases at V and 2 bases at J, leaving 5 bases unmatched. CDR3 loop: CASSEPGTVNYGYTF. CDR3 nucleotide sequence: TGTGCCAGCAGTGAACCCGGGACAGTAAACTATGGCTACACCTTC.

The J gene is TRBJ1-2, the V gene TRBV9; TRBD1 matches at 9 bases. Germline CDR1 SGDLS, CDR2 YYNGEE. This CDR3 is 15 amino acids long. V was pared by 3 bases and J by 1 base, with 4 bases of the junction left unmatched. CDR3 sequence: CASSARDRDNYGYTF. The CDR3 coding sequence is TGTGCCAGCAGCGCCCGGGACAGGGATAACTATGGCTACACCTTC.

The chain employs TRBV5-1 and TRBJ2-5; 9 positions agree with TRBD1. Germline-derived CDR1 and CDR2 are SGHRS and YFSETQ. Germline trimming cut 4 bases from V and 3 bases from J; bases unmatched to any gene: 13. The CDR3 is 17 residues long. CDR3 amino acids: CASSQGGTGKVEETQYF. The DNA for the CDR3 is TGCGCCAGCAGCCAGGGAGGGACAGGGAAGGTCGAAGAGACCCAGTACTTC.

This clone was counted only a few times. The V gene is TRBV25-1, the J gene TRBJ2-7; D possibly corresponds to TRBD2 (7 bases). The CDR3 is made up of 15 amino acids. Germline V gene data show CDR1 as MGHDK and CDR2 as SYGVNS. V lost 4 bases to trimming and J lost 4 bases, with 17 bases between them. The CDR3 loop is CASSARREGEYEQYF. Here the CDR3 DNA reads TGTGCCAGCAGTGCACGCAGGGAGGGGGAGTACGAGCAGTACTTC.

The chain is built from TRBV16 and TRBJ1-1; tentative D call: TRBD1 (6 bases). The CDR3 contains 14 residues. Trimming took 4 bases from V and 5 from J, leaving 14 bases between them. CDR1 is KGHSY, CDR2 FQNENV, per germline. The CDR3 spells CASSPAKRGTEAFF. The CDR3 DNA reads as TGTGCCAGCAGCCCCGCCAAAAGGGGGACTGAAGCTTTCTTT.

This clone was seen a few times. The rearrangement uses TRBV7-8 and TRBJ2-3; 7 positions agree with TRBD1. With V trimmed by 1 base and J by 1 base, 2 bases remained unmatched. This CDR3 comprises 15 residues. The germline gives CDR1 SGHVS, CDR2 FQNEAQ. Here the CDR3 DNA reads TGTGCCAGCAGCTTAGGACAGGGCGGCACAGATACGCAGTATTTT. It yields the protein CASSLGQGGTDTQYF.

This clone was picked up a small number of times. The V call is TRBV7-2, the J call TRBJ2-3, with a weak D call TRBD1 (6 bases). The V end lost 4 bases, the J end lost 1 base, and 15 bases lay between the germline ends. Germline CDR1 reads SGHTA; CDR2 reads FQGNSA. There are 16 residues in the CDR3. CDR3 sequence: CASSCLPGQRTDTQYF. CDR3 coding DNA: TGTGCCAGCAGCTGTCTACCGGGACAACGCACAGATACGCAGTATTTT.

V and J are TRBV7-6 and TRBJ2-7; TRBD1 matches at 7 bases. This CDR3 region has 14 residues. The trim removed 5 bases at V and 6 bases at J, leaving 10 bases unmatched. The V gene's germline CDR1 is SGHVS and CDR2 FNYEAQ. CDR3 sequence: CASSPSRGRAEQYF. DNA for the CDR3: TGTGCCAGCAGCCCCTCGAGGGGGCGGGCCGAGCAGTACTTC.

CDR3 amino acids: CASSLGQATDTQYF. The CDR3 nucleotides read TGTGCCAGCAGCCTCGGACAGGCCACAGATACGCAGTATTTT. This rearrangement joins TRBV5-6 to TRBJ2-3, with 7 bases aligning to TRBD1. The trim removed 4 bases at V and 2 bases at J, leaving 4 bases unmatched. The CDR3 loop spans 14 amino acids. CDR1 SGHDT and CDR2 YYEEEE come from the germline V gene. Complete variable domain (other parts from reference TRBV5-6 and TRBJ2-3): DAGVTQSPTHLIKTRGQQVTLRCSPKSGHDTVSWYQQALGQGPQFIFQYYEEEERQRGNFPDRFSGHQFPNYSSELNVNALLLGDSALYLCASSLGQATDTQYFGPGTRLTVL.

CDR3 loop: CASRPHLPPFVEQFF. DNA for the CDR3: TGTGCCAGCAGGCCGCACTTGCCCCCTTTTGTTGAGCAGTTCTTC. The V gene is TRBV6-6, the J gene TRBJ2-1; D gene uncertain. The CDR3 contains 15 residues. V shed 6 bases and J shed 9 bases, with 21 bases lying between them. Looked up from germline, CDR1 is MNHNY and CDR2 is SVGAGI (reference sequence).

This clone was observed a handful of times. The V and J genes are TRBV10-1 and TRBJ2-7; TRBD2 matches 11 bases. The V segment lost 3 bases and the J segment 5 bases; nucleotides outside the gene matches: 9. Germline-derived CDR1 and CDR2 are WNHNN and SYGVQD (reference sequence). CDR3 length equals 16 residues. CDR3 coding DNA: TGCGCCAGCAGTGATTATAGCGGGAGGGCCTGGGACGAGCAGTACTTC. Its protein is CASSDYSGRAWDEQYF.

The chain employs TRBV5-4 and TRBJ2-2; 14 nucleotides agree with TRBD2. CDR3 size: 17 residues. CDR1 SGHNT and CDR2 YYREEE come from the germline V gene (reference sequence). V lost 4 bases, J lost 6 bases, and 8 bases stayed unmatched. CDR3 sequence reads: CASSDGTSGRGAGELFF. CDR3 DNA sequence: TGTGCCAGCAGCGACGGGACTAGCGGGAGAGGGGCCGGGGAGCTGTTTTTT.

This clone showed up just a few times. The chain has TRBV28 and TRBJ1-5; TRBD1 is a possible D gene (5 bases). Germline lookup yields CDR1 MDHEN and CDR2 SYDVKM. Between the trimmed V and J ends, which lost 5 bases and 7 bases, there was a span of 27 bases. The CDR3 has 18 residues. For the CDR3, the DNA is TGTGCCAGCAGTCCAGCCCAGGGCAGGGTGCCTCAATGGCAGCCCCAGCATTTT. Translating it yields CASSPAQGRVPQWQPQHF.

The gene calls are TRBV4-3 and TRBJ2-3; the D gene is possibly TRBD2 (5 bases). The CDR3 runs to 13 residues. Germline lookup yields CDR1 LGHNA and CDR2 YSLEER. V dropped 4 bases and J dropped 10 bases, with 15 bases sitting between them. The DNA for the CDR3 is TGCGCCAGCAGCCGATCGAAAGCGGCATCGCAGTATTTT. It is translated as CASSRSKAASQYF.

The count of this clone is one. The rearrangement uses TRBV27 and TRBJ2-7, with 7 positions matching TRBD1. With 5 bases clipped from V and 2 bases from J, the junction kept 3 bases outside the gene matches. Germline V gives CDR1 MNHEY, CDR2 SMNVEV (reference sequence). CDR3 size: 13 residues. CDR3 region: CASSGDSTYEQYF. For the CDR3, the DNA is TGTGCCAGCAGTGGGGACAGTACCTACGAGCAGTACTTC.

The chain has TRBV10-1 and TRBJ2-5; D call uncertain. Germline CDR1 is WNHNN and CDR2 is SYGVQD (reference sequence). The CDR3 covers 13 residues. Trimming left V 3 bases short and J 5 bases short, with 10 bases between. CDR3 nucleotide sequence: TGCGCCAGCAGTGACGGTAGCTTGGAGACCCAGTACTTC. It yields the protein CASSDGSLETQYF.

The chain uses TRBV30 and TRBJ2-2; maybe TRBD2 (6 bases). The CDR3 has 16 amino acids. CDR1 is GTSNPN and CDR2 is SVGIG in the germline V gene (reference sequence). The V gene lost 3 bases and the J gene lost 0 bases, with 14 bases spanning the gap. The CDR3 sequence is CAWRKGRGTNTGELFF. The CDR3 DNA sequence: TGTGCCTGGAGGAAGGGGCGGGGAACGAACACCGGGGAGCTGTTTTTT.

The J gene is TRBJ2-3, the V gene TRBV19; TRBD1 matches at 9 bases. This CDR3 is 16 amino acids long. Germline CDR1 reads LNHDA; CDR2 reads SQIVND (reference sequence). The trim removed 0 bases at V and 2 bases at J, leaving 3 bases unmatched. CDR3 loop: CASSIERQGVTDTQYF. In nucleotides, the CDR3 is TGTGCCAGTAGTATAGAACGACAGGGGGTCACAGATACGCAGTATTTT.

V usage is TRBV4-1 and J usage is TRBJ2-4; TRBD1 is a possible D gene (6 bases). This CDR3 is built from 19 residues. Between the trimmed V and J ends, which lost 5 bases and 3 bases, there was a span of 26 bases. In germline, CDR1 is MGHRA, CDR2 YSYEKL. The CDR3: CASSKGVERDTVGKNIQYF. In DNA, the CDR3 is TGCGCCAGCAGCAAGGGGGTTGAGAGAGACACCGTGGGCAAAAACATTCAGTACTTC.

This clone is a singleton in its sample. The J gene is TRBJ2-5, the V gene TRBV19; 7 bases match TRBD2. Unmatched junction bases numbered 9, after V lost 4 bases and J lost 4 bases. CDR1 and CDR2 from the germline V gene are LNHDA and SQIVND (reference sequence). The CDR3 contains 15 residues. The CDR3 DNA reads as TGTGCCAGTAGTACATGGAGCGGGGTGGGAGAGACCCAGTACTTC. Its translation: CASSTWSGVGETQYF.

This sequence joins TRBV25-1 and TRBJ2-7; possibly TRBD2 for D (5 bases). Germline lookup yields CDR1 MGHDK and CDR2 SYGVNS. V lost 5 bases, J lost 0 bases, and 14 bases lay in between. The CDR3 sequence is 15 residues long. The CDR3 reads CASSLGGSNSYEQYF. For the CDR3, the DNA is TGTGCCAGCAGTCTGGGCGGGTCGAACTCCTACGAGCAGTACTTC.

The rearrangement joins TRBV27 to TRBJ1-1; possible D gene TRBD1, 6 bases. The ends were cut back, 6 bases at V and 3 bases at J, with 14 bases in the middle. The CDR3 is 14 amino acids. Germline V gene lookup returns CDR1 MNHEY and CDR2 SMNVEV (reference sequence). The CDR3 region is CASRTQGSDTEAFF. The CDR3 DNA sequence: TGTGCCAGCAGAACCCAGGGGTCGGACACTGAAGCTTTCTTT.

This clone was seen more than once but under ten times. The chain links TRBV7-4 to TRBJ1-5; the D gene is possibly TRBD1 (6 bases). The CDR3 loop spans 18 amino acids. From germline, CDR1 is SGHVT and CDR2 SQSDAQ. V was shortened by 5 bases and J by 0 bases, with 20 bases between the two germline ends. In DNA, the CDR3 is TGTGCCAGCAGCAGGTACGGCAGGGGCGTAAATAGCAATCAGCCCCAGCATTTT. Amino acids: CASSRYGRGVNSNQPQHF.

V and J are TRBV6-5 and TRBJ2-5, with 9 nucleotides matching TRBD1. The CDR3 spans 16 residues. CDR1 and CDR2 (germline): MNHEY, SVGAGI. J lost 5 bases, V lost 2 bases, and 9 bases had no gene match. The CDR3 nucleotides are TGTGCCAGCAGTTACACCGAAACAGGGGGCCGCGAGACCCAGTACTTC. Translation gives CASSYTETGGRETQYF.

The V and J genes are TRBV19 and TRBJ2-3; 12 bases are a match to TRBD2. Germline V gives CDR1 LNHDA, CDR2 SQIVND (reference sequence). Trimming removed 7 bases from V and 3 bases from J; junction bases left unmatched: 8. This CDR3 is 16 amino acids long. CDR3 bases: TGTGCCAGTATGGGGCTAGCGGGAGGGGTAACAGATACGCAGTATTTT. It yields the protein CASMGLAGGVTDTQYF.